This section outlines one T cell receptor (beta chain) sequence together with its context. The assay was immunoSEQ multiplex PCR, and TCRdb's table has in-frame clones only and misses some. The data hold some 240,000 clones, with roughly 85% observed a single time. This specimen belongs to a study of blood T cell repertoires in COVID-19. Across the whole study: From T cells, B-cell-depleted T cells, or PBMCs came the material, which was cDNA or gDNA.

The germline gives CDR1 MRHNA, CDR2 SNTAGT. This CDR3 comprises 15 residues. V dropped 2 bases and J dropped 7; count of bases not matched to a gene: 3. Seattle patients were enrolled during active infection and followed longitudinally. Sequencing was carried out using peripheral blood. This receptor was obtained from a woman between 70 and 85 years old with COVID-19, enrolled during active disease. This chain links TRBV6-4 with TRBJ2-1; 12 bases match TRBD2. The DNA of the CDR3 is TGTGCCAGCAGTGACGGTCTAGCGGGAGGGAATGAGCAGTTCTTC. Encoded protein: CASSDGLAGGNEQFF.